This T cell receptor beta chain was identified in a study of cytomegalovirus exposure and HLA in healthy donors. This PCR relied on a set of 60 Vbeta primers and 13 Jbeta primers. This table comes from immunoSEQ multiplex PCR, and its TCRdb copy is limited to in-frame clones, with some not included. The sample includes about 120,000 clones, about four fifths of them seen just once. This CDR3 contains 17 residues. The V segment lost 5 bases and the J segment 4 bases; nucleotides outside the gene matches: 12. In germline, CDR1 is SEHNR, CDR2 FQNEAQ (reference sequence). A word on this clone: Its antigen remains unidentified.

Study-level results: Owing to their indistinguishability, certain V segments, notably TRBV6-2 and TRBV6-3, were excluded.

The specimen sequenced was PBMCs. The TCR comes from a man under 40 in good health and CMV-seropositive. The chain has TRBV7-9 and TRBJ1-2; 11 nucleotides line up with TRBD1. CDR3 DNA sequence: TGTGCCAGCAGCCTCGGGACAGGGGGTCATTTGGGCTATGGCTACACCTTC. Its protein product is CASSLGTGGHLGYGYTF.